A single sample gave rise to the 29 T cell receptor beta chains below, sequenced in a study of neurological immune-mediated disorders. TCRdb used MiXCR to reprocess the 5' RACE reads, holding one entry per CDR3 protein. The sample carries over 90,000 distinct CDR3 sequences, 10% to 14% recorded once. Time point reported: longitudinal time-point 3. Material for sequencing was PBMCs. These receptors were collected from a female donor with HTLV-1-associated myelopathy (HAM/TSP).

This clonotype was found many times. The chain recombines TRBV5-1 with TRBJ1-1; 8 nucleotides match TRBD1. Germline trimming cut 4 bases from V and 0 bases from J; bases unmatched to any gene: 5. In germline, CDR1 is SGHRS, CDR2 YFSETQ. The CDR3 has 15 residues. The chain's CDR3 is CASSTRQGLNTEAFF. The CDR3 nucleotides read TGCGCCAGCAGCACAAGACAGGGGTTGAACACTGAAGCTTTCTTT. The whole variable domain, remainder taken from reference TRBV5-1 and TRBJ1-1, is KAGVTQTPRYLIKTRGQQVTLSCSPISGHRSVSWYQQTPGQGLQFLFEYFSETQRNKGNFPGRFSGRQFSNSRSEMNVSTLELGDSALYLCASSTRQGLNTEAFFGQGTRLTVV.

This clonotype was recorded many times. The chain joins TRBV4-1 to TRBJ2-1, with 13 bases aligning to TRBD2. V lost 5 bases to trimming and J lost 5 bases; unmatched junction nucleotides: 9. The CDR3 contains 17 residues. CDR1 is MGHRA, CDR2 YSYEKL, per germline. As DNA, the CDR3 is TGCGCCAGCAGCTTCCGACTAGCGGGGGGCCTGAACAATGAGCAGTTCTTC. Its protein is CASSFRLAGGLNNEQFF.

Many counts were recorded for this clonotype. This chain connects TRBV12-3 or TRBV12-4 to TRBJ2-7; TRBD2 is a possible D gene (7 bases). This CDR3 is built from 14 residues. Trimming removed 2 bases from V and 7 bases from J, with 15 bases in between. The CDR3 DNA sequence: TGTGCCAGCAGTTTAAGAGGGGGGGCTGGGGAGCAGTACTTC. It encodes CASSLRGGAGEQYF.

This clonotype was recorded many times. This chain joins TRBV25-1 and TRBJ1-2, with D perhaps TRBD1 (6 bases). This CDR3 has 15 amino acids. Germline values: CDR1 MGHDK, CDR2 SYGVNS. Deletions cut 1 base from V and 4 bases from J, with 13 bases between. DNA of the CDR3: TGTGCCAGCAGTGAATTGGGGGCGGGTCGCTATGGCTACACCTTC. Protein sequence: CASSELGAGRYGYTF.

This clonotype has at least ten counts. The CDR3 sequence: CATHRDPSLTGELFF. CDR3 nucleotides: TGTGCCACTCACAGGGATCCAAGCCTCACCGGGGAGCTGTTTTTT. The V call is TRBV6-6, the J call TRBJ2-2; the D gene is possibly TRBD1 (6 bases). V lost 10 bases and J 4 bases, leaving 19 bases between the germline ends. Germline lookup yields CDR1 MNHNY and CDR2 SVGAGI (reference sequence). The CDR3 runs 15 residues.

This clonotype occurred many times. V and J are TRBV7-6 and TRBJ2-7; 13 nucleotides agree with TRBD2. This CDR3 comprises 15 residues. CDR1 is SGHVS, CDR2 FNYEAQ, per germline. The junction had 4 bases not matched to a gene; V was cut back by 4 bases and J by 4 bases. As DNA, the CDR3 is TGTGCCAGCAGCTACGGGACTAGCGGGGAGTACGAGCAGTACTTC. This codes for CASSYGTSGEYEQYF.

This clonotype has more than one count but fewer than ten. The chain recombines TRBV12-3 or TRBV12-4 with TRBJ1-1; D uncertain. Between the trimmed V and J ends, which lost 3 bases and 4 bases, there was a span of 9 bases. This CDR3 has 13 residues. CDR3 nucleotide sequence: TGTGCCAGCAGTTTCTACGGGCCCACTGAAGCTTTCTTT. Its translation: CASSFYGPTEAFF.

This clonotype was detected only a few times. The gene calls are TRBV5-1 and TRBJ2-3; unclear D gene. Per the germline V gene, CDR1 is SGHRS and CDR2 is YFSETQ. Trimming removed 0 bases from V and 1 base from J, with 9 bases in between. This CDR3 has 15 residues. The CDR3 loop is CASSLGTTRTDTQYF. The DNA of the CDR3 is TGCGCCAGCAGCTTGGGAACGACTCGCACAGATACGCAGTATTTT.

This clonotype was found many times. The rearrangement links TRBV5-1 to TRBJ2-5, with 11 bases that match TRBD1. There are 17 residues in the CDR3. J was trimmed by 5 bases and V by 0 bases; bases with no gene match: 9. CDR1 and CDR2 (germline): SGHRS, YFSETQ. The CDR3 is CASSLEFGQGAGETQYF. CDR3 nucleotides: TGCGCCAGCAGCTTGGAGTTCGGACAGGGGGCTGGTGAGACCCAGTACTTC.

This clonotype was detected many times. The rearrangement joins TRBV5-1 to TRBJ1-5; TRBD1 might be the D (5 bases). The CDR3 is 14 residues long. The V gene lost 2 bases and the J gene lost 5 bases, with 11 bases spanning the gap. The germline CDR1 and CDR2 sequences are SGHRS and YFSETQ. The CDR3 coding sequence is TGCGCCAGCAGCTTTGCAGGGACCTATCAGCCCCAGCATTTT. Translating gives CASSFAGTYQPQHF.

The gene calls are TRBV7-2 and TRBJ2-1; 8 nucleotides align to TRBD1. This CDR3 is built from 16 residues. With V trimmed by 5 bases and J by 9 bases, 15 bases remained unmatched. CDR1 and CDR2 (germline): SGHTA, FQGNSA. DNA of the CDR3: TGTGCCAGCAGCGTTCGTTTCGGACAGGGTAGTATTGAGCAGTTCTTC. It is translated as CASSVRFGQGSIEQFF.

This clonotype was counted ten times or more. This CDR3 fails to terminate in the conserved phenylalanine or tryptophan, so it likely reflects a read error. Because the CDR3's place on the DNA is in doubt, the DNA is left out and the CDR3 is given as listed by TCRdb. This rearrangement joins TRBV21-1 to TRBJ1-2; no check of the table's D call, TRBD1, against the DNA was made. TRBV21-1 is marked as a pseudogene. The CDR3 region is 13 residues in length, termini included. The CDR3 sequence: CASTKGQLYGYTI.

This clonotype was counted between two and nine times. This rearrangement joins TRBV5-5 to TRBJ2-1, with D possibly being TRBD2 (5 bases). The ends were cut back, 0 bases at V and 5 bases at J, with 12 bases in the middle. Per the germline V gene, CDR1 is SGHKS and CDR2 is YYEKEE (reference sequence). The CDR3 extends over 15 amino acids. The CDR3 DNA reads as TGTGCCAGCAGCTTGGATTTAGGGAGCAACAATGAGCAGTTCTTC. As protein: CASSLDLGSNNEQFF.

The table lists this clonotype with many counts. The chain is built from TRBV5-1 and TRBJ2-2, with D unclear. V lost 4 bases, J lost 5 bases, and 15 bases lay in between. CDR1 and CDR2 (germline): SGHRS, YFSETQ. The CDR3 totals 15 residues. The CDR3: CASSAKMSSTGELFF. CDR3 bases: TGCGCCAGCAGCGCTAAAATGTCTAGTACCGGGGAGCTGTTTTTT.

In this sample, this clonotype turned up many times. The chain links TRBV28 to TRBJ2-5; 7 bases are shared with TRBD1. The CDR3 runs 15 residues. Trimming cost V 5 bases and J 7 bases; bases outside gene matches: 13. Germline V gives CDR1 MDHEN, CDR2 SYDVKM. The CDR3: CASSQPRQGSGTQYF. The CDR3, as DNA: TGTGCCAGCAGTCAACCCAGACAGGGATCGGGGACCCAGTACTTC. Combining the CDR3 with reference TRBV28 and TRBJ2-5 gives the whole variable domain DVKVTQSSRYLVKRTGEKVFLECVQDMDHENMFWYRQDPGLGLRLIYFSYDVKMKEKGDIPEGYSVSREKKERFSLILESASTNQTSMYLCASSQPRQGSGTQYFGPGTRLLVL.

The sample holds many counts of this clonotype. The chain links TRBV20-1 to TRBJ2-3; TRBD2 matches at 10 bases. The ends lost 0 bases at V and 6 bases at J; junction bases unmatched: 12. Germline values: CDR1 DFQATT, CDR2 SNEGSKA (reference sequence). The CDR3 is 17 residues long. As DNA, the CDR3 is TGCAGTGCTAGAGACCGACTAGCGGGTGTTATTCGGGATACGCAGTATTTT. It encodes CSARDRLAGVIRDTQYF.

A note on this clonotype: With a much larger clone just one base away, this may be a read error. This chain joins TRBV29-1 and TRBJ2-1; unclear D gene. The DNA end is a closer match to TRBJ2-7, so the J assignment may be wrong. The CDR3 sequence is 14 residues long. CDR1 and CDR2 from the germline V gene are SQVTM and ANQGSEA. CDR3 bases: TGCAGCGTTGTAAAGGGTAGTATCGACAATGAGCAGTACTTC. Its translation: CSVVKGSIDNEQYF.

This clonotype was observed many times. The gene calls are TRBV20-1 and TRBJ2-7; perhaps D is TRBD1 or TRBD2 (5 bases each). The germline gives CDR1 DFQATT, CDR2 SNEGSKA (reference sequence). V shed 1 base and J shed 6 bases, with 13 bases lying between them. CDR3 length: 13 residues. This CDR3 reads CSARGDQGPEQYF. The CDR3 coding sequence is TGCAGTGCTAGAGGGGACCAAGGGCCCGAGCAGTACTTC.

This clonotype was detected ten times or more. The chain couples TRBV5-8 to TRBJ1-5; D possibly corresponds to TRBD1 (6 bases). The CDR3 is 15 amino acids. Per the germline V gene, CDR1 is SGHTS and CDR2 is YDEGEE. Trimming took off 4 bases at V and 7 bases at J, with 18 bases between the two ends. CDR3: CASSLGGGARQPQHF. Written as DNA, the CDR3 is TGTGCCAGCAGCCTGGGTGGGGGGGCGCGGCAGCCCCAGCATTTT.

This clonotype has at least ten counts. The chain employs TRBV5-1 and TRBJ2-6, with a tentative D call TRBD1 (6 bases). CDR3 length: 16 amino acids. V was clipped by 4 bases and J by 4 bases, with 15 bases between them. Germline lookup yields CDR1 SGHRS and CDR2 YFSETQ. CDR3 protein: CASSLGQPGGANVLTF. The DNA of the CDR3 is TGCGCCAGCAGCCTAGGACAGCCAGGAGGGGCCAACGTCCTGACTTTC.

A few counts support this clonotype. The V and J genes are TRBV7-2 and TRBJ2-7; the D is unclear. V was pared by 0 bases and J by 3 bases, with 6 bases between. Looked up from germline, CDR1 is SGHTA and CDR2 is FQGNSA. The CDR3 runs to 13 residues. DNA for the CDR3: TGTGCCAGCAGCTTAGCCCCGAACTACGAGCAGTACTTC. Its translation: CASSLAPNYEQYF.

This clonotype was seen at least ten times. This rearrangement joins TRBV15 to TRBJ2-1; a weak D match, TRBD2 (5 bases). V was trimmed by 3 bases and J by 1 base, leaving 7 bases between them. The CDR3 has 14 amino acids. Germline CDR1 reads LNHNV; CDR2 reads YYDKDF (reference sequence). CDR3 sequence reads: CATSSRTSYNEQFF. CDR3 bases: TGTGCCACCAGCAGCCGGACTTCCTACAATGAGCAGTTCTTC.

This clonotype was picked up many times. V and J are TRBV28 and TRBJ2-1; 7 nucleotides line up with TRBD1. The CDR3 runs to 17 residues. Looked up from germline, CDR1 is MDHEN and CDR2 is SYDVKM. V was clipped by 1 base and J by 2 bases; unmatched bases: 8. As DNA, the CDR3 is TGTGCCAGCAGTTTATTCCAAGACAGGGTAACCTACAATGAGCAGTTCTTC. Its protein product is CASSLFQDRVTYNEQFF.

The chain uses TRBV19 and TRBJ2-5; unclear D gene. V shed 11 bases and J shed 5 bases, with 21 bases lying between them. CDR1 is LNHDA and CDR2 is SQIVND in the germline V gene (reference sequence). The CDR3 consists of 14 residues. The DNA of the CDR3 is TGTGCCGGTACCGAGAGACTTGCCTCGGAGACCCAGTACTTC. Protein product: CAGTERLASETQYF.

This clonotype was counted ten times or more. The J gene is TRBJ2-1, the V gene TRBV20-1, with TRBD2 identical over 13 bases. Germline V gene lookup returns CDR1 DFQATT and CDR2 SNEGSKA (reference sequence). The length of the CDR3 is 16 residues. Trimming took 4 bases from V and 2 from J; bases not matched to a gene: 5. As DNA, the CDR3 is TGCAGTGCTACCGGGACTAGCGGGGTTCCCTACAATGAGCAGTTCTTC. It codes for CSATGTSGVPYNEQFF.

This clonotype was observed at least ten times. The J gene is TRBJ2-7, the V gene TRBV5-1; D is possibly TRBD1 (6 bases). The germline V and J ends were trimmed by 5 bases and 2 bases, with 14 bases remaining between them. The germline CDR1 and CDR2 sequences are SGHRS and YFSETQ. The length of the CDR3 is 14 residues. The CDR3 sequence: CASRAGTRTYEQYF. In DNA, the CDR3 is TGCGCCAGCAGGGCCGGGACAAGGACCTACGAGCAGTACTTC.

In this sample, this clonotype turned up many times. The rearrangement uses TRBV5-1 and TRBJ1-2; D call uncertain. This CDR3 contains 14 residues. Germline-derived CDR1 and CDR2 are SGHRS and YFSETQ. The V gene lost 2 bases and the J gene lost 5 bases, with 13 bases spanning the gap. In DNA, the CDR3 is TGCGCCAGCAGCTTAGATGCATCGGGGTATGGCTACACCTTC. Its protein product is CASSLDASGYGYTF.

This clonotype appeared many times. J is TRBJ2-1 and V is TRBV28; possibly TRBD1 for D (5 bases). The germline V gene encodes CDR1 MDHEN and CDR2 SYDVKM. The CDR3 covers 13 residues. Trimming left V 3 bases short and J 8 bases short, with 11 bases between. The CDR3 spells CASSFGQGYEQFF. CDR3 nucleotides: TGTGCCAGCAGTTTCGGTCAGGGCTATGAGCAGTTCTTC.

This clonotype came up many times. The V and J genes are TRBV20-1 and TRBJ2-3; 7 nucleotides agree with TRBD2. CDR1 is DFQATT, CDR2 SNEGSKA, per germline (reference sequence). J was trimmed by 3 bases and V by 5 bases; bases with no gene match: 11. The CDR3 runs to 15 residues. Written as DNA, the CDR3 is TGCAGTGCTGGGATGGGTGGGGGGGGTACAGATACGCAGTATTTT. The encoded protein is CSAGMGGGGTDTQYF.